Sequencing of this TCR beta chain was carried out in a study of blood T cells in healthy people across ages. Using a J-beta primer mix together with a sample-barcoded 5' primer, a second PCR was run for roughly 7 to 11 cycles. A tag from a template-switch adaptor with 12 random nucleotides marked each cDNA molecule. TCRdb processed the 5' RACE reads anew with MiXCR; each CDR3 protein has one entry. The repertoire has approximately 800,000 distinct CDR3 sequences, approximately 55% of them found once; the top ten carry approximately 40%. Investigators took about 9.2 milliliters of peripheral blood from every donor. Each sample yielded at least 5.5 micrograms of PBMC total RNA. Sequencing was carried out using blood. This sequence originates from an elderly man in good health.

The CDR3 DNA reads as TGCGCCAGCTACCGGGACTCACAGTCAGGGTACGAGCAGTACTTC. Protein: CASYRDSQSGYEQYF. The V gene is TRBV5-1, the J gene TRBJ2-5, with D maybe TRBD2 (6 bases). The better agreement between TRBJ2-7 and the DNA end casts doubt on the J call. The CDR3 loop spans 15 amino acids. CDR1 SGHRS and CDR2 YFSETQ come from the germline V gene.